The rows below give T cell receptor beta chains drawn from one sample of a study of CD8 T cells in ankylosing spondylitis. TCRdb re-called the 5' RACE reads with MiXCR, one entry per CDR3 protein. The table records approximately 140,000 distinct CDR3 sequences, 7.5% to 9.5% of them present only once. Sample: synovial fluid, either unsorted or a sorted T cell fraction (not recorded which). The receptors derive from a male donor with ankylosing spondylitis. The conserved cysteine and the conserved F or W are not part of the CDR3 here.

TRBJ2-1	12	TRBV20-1	SASGASGRVGEF
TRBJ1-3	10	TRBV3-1	ASSLDRNTIY
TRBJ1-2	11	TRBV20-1	SARDGQGDGYT
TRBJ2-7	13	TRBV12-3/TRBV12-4	ASSLAGGIKGEQY
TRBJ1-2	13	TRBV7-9	ASTPGSGVNYGYT
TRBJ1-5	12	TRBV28	ASSSPWNNQPQH
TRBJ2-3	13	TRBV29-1	SVLYGGRGTDTQY
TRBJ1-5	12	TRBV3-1	ASSQGDRVQPQH
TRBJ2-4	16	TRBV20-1	SARVATGTSGVVGIQY
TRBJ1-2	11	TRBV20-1	SAPPTDLYGYT
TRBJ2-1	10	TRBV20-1	SPGGRGNEQF
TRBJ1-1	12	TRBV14	ASSPRRAGTEAF
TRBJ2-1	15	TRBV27	ASSLFLLAGGTNEQF
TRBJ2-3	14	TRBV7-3	ASSHRAGGLTDTQY
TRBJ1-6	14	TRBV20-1	SARDLDGKEGSPLH
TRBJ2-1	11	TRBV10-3	AILLAAINEQF
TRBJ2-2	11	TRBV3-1	ASSQDYGGELF
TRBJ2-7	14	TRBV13	ASRPSRTGWSYEQY
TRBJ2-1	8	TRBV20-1	SALWGEQF
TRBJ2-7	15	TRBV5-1	ASSLRAWVLGSYEQY
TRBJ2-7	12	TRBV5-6	ASSLRGQGFEQY
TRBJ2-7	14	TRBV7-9	ASSLAGAGRSYEQY
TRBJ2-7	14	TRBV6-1	ASSRLGTGPDYEQY
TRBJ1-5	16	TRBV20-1	SATGPSDGEYSNQPQH
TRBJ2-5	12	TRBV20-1	SARDGGAQETQY
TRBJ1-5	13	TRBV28	ASSLIGQGVKPQH
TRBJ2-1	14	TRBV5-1	ASSYSGTGAYNEQF
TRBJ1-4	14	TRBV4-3	ASSPKVLQGGEKLF
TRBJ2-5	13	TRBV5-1	ASSLQGSAQETQY
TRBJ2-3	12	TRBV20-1	SAVQGGNTDTQY
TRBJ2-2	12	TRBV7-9	ASSATLTTGELF
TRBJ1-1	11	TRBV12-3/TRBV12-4	ASSWRQNTEAF
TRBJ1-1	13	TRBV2	ASRRQGLRMTEAF
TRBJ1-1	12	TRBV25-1	ASSEFRANTEAF
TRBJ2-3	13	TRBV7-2	ASSPGRELTDTQY
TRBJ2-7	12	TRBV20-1	SASRPGFSYEQY
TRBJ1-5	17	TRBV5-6	ASSLGLSRGGNSNQPQH
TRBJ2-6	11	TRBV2	ASSEYGANVLT
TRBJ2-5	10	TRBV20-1	SARRALRTQY
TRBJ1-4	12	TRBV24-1	ATSDSRTGEKLF
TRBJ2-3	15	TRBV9	ASSVEGGGAVTDTQY
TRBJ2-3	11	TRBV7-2	ASSPQQGRTQY
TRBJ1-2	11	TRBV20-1	SASYRSNYGYT
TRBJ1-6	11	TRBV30	AWNWGLNSPLH
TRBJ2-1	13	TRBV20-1	SARVGAGSYNEQF
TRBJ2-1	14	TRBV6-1	ASSEVRRGSYNEQF
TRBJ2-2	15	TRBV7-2	ASSLAELARDTGELF
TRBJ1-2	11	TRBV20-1	SARNITNYGYT
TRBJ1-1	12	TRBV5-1	ASSLERGRAKAF